The sequence of this T cell receptor beta chain was determined in a study of T cell responses to AZD1222 COVID-19 vaccine. Whole-study context: Pooling of second doses given at about 4 or about 12 weeks was done.

Method: immunoSEQ multiplex PCR; TCRdb's copy keeps in-frame clones and lacks some. Among about 120,000 clones listed, roughly 90% were seen once. Worth noting for this clone: The antigen is not known.

Study-level results: Two AZD1222 administrations were followed by greater Spike-specific TCR breadth and depth. Among vaccine-associated CD4 TCRs, coverage spanned spike, with dominance at 160-218 and 743-854.

The source was peripheral blood, collected on day 0 of AZD1222 vaccination. The clonotype originates from an adult in good health.

This chain's CDR3 is CAWGSDLAEQFF. As DNA, the CDR3 is TGTGCCTGGGGCTCCGACCTAGCGGAGCAGTTCTTC. The V and J genes are TRBV30 and TRBJ2-1, with a weak D call TRBD2 (6 bases). The CDR3 contains 12 residues. The V end lost 5 bases, the J end lost 10 bases, and 15 bases lay between the germline ends. Germline values: CDR1 GTSNPN, CDR2 SVGIG (reference sequence). Full variable domain (missing parts from reference TRBV30 and TRBJ2-1): SQTIHQWPATLVQPVGSPLSLECTVEGTSNPNLYWYRQAAGRGLQLLFYSVGIGQISSEVPQNLSASRPQDRQFILSSKKLLLSDSGFYLCAWGSDLAEQFFGPGTRLTVL.